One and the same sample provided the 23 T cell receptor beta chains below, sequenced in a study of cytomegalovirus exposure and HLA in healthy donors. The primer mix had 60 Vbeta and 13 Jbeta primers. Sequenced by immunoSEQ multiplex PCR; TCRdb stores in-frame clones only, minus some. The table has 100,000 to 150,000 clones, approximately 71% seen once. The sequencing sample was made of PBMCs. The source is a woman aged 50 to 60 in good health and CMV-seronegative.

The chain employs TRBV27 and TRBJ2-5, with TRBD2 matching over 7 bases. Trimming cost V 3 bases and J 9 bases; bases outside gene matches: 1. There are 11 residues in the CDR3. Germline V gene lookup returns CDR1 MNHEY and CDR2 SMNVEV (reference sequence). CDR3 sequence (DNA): TGTGCCAGCAGTTTGGGGGGGGCCCAGTACTTC. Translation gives CASSLGGAQYF.

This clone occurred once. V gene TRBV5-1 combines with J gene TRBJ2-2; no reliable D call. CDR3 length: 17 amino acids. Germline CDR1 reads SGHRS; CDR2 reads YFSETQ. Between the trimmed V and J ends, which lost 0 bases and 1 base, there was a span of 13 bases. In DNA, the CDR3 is TGCGCCAGCAGCTTGGCAGTTTCCAGTGAGAACACCGGGGAGCTGTTTTTT. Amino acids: CASSLAVSSENTGELFF.

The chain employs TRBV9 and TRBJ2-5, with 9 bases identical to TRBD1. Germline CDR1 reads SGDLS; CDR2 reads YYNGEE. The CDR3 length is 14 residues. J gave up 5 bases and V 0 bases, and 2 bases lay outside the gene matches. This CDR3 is CASSVGDRDETQYF. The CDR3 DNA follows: TGTGCCAGCAGCGTAGGGGACAGGGATGAGACCCAGTACTTC.

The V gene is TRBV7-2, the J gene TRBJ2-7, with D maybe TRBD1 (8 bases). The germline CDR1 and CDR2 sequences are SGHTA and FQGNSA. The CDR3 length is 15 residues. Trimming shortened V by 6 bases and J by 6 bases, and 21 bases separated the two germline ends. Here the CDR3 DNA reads TGTGCCAGCAGTCAGGACAGGGAGGGGTATCGCGAGCAGTACTTC. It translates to CASSQDREGYREQYF. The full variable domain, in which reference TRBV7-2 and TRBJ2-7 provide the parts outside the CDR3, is GAGVSQSPSNKVTEKGKDVELRCDPISGHTALYWYRQSLGQGLEFLIYFQGNSAPDKSGLPSDRFSAERTGGSVSTLTIQRTQQEDSAVYLCASSQDREGYREQYFGPGTRLTVT.

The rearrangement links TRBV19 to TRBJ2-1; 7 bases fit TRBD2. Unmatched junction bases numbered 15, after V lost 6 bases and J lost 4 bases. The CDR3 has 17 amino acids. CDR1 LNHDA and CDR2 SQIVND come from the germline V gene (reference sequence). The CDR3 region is CASRRGDSGSFYNEQFF. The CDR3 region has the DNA TGTGCCAGTAGACGGGGGGATAGCGGTTCATTTTACAATGAGCAGTTCTTC.

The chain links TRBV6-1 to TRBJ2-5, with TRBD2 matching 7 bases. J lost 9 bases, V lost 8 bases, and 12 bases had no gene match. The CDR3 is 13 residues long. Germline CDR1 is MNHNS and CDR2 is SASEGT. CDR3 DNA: TGTGCCAGCTTCCCGACTACTAGCGCGGCCCAGTACTTC. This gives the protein CASFPTTSAAQYF.

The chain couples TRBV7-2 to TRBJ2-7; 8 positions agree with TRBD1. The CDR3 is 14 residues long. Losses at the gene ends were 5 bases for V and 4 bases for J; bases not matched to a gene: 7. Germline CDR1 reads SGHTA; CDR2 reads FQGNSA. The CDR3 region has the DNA TGTGCCAGCAGCCCCGGGACAGGAGTTTACGAGCAGTACTTC. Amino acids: CASSPGTGVYEQYF. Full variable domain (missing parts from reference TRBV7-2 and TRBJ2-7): GAGVSQSPSNKVTEKGKDVELRCDPISGHTALYWYRQSLGQGLEFLIYFQGNSAPDKSGLPSDRFSAERTGGSVSTLTIQRTQQEDSAVYLCASSPGTGVYEQYFGPGTRLTVT.

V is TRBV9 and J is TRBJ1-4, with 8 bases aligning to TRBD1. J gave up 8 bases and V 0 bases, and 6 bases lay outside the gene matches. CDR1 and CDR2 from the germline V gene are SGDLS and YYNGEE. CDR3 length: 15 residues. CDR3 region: CASSVVGTGEEKLFF. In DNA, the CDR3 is TGTGCCAGCAGCGTAGTAGGGACAGGAGAAGAAAAACTGTTTTTT.

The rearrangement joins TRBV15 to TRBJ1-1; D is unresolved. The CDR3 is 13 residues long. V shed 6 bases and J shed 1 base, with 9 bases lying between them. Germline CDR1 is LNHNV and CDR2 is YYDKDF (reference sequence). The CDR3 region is CATSFQENTEAFF. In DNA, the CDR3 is TGTGCCACCAGTTTTCAGGAGAACACTGAAGCTTTCTTT. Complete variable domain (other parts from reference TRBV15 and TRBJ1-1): DAMVIQNPRYQVTQFGKPVTLSCSQTLNHNVMYWYQQKSSQAPKLLFHYYDKDFNNEADTPDNFQSRRPNTSFCFLDIRSPGLGDTAMYLCATSFQENTEAFFGQGTRLTVV.

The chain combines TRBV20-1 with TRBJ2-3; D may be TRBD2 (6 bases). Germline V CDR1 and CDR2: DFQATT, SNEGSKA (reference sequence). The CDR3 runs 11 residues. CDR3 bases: TGCACCCCAGTGCGGGAAGGAAGGCAGTATTTT. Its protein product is CTPVREGRQYF.

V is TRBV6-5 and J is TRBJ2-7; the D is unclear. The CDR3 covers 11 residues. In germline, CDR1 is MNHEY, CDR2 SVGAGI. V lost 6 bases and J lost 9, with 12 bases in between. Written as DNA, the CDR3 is TGTGCCAGCAGCCCGCCCCCGGGGCAGTACTTC. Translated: CASSPPPGQYF.

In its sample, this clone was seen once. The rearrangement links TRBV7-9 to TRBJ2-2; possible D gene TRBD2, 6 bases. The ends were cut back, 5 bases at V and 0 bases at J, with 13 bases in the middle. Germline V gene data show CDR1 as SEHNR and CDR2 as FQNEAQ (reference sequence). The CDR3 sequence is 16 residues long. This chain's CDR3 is CASSRLADSNTGELFF. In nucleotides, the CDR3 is TGTGCCAGCAGCCGTTTAGCGGATTCGAACACCGGGGAGCTGTTTTTT. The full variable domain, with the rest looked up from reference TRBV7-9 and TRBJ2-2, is DTGVSQNPRHKITKRGQNVTFRCDPISEHNRLYWYRQTLGQGPEFLTYFQNEAQLEKSRLLSDRFSAERPKGSFSTLEIQRTEQGDSAMYLCASSRLADSNTGELFFGEGSRLTVL.

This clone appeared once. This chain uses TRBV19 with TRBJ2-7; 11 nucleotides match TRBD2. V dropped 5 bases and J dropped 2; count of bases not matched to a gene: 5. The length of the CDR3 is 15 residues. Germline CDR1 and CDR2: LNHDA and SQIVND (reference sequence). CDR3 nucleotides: TGTGCCAGTAGTTTCCGACTAGCGGGAACCTACGAGCAGTACTTC. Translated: CASSFRLAGTYEQYF.

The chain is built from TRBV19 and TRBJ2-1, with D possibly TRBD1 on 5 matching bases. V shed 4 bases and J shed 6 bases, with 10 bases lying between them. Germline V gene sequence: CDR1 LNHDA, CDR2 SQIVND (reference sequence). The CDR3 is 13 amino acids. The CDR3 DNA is TGTGCCAGTAGTAATCAGGGCCCCAATGAGCAGTTCTTC. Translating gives CASSNQGPNEQFF.

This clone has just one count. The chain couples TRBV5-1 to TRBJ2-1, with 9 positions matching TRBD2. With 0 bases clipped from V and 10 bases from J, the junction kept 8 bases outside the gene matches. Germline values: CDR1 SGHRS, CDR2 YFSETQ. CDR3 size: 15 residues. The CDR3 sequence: CASSLAIAGAREQFF. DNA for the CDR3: TGCGCCAGCAGCTTGGCAATAGCGGGAGCACGAGAGCAGTTCTTC.

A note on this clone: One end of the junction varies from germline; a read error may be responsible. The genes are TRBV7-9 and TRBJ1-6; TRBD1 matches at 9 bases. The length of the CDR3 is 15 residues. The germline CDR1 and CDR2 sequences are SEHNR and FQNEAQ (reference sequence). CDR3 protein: CSSSSQGAGGSPLHF. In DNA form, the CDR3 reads TGTTCCAGCAGTTCACAGGGGGCGGGAGGTTCACCCCTCCACTTT.

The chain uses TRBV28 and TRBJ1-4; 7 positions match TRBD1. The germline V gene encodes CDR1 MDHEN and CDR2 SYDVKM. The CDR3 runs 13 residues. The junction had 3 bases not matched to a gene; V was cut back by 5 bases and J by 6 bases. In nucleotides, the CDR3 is TGTGCCAGCAGTCCCACAGGGGATGAAAAACTGTTTTTT. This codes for CASSPTGDEKLFF.

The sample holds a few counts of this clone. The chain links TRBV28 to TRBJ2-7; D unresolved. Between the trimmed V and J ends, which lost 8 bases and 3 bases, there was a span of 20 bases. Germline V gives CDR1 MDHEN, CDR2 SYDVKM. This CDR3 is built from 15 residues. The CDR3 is CASAPLGILFYEQYF. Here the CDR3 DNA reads TGTGCCAGCGCCCCCCTAGGAATTCTTTTCTACGAGCAGTACTTC.

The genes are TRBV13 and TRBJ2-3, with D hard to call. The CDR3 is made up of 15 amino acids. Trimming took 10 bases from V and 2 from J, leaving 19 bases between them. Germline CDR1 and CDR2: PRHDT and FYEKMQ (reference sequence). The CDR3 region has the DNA TGTGCCAACAGACCTATCTTGAGTCTCACAGATACGCAGTATTTT. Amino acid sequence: CANRPILSLTDTQYF.

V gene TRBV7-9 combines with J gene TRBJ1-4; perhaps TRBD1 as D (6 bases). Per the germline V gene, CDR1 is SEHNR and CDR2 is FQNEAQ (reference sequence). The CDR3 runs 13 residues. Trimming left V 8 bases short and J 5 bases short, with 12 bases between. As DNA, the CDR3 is TGTGCCAGCGGCGACAGGCCCAATGAAAAACTGTTTTTT. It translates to CASGDRPNEKLFF.

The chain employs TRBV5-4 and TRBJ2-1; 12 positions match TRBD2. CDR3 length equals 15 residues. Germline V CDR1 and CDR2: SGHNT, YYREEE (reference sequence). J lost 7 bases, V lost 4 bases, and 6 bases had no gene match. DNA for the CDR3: TGTGCCAGCAGCAACGGGACTAGCGGGCGGAATGAGCAGTTCTTC. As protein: CASSNGTSGRNEQFF.

CDR3 residues: CASTSGRATGELFF. The DNA of the CDR3 is TGTGCCAGCACCTCAGGGAGGGCCACCGGGGAGCTGTTTTTT. The chain links TRBV5-4 to TRBJ2-2; TRBD2 matches 7 bases. The CDR3 has 14 amino acids. V lost 6 bases to trimming and J lost 4 bases; unmatched junction nucleotides: 6. The germline V gene has CDR1 SGHNT and CDR2 YYREEE (reference sequence).

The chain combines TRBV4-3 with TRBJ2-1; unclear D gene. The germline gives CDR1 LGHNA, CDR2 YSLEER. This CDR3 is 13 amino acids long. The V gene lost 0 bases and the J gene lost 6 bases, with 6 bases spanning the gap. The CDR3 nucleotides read TGCGCCAGCAGCCAAGATTCCCTCAATGAGCAGTTCTTC. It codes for CASSQDSLNEQFF.